This T cell receptor beta chain was sequenced for a study of CD8+CD57+ T cells in acquired aplastic anemia. Across the whole study: Sorted CD4+ and CD8+ cell DNA averaged approximately 3 ug. Healthy donors averaged approximately 11 million reads for CD4+ cells. Notes on the study in general: Patients and controls shared just under 30 CD8+ CDR3 sequences. The CD8+ Simpson's diversity of patients and controls was not significantly different.

TCR beta VDJ and CDR3 were profiled, and genomic DNA was the template. TCRdb used MiXCR to reprocess the reads, holding one entry per CDR3 protein. The sample has 95,000 to 120,000 distinct CDR3 sequences, 40% to 65% seen once; the top ten hold 30% to 40%. Notes on this clonotype: What it binds is unknown.

Per germline, CDR1 DFQATT and CDR2 SNEGSKA (reference sequence). The CDR3 has 14 amino acids. V shed 6 bases and J shed 1 base, with 16 bases lying between them. This TCR derives from a human donor in good health, serving as a control. The rearrangement links TRBV20-1 to TRBJ2-7; tentatively, D is TRBD2 (6 bases). The source material was sorted CD4+, CD8+, or CD8+CD57+ T cells (not recorded which) from PBMCs. The CDR3 DNA sequence: TGCAGTGCGCCGGCGGTAGCGGCTTCCTACGAGCAGTACTTC. This codes for CSAPAVAASYEQYF.